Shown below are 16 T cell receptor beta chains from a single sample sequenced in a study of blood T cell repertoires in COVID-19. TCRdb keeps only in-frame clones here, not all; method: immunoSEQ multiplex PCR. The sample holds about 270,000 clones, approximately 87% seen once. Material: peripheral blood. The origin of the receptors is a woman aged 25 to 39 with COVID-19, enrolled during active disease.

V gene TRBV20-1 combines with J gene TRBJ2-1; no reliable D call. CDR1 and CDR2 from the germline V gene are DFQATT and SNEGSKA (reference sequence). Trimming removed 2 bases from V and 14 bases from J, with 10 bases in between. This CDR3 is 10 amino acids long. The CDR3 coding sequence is TGCAGTGCTAGATTAGCAACCGAGTTCTTC. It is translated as CSARLATEFF.

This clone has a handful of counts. The CDR3 sequence: CASSAGQQEYSPLHF. CDR3 bases: TGTGCCAGCTCAGCGGGACAGCAAGAGTATTCACCCCTCCACTTT. The chain has TRBV18 and TRBJ1-6; 7 bases align to TRBD1. Germline V gene data show CDR1 as KGHSH and CDR2 as LQKENI. The trim removed 5 bases at V and 8 bases at J, leaving 9 bases unmatched. This CDR3 has 15 residues.

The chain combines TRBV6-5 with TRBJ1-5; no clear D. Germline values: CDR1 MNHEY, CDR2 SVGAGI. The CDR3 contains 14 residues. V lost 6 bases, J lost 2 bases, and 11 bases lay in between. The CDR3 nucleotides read TGTGCCAGCAGCCGTACGGTTGGCAATCAGCCCCAGCATTTT. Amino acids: CASSRTVGNQPQHF.

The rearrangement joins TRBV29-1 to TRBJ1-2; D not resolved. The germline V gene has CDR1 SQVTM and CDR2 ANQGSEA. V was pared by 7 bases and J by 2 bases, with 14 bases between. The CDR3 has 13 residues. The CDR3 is CSDIGLGNYGYTF. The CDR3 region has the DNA TGCAGCGACATCGGTCTCGGGAACTATGGCTACACCTTC.

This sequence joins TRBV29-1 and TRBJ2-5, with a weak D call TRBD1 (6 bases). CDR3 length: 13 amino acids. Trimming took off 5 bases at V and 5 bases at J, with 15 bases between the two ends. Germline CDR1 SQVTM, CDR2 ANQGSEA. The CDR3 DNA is TGCAGCGTTCGGTCACGACAGGCGGAGACCCAGTACTTC. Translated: CSVRSRQAETQYF.

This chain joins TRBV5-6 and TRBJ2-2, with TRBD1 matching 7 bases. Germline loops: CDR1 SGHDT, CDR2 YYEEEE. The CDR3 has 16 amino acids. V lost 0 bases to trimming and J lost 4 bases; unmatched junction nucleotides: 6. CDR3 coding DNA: TGTGCCAGCAGCTTGGTGCGACAGGGCGGCACCGGGGAGCTGTTTTTT. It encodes CASSLVRQGGTGELFF. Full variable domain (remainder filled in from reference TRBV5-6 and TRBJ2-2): DAGVTQSPTHLIKTRGQQVTLRCSPKSGHDTVSWYQQALGQGPQFIFQYYEEEERQRGNFPDRFSGHQFPNYSSELNVNALLLGDSALYLCASSLVRQGGTGELFFGEGSRLTVL.

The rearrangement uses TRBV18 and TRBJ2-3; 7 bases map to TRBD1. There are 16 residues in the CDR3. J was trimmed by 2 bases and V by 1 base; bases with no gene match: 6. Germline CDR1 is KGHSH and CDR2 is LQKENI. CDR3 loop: CASSPQKKGATDTQYF. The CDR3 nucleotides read TGTGCCAGCTCACCACAGAAGAAGGGGGCCACAGATACGCAGTATTTT.

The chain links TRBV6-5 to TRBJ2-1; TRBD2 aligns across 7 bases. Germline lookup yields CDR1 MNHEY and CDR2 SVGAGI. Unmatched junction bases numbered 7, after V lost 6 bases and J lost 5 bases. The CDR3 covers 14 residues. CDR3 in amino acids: CASRESGDDNEQFF. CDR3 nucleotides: TGTGCCAGCAGGGAGAGCGGGGATGACAATGAGCAGTTCTTC.

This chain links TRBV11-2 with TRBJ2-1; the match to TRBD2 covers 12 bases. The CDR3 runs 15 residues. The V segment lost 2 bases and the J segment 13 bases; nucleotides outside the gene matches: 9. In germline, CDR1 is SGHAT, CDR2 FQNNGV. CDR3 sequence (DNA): TGTGCCAGCAGCTTATTCTCTAGCGGGGGGGCCGTACAGTTCTTC. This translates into CASSLFSSGGAVQFF.

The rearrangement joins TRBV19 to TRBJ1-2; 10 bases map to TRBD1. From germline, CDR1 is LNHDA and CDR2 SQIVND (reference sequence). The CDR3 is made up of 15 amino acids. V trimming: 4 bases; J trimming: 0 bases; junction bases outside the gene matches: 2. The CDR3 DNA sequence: TGTGCCAGTAGTAGGGACAGGGGCGCTAACTATGGCTACACCTTC. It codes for CASSRDRGANYGYTF.

This CDR3 is CASSGPSSIGYEQYF. For the CDR3, the DNA is TGTGCCAGCAGTGGGCCTAGCTCGATCGGTTACGAGCAGTACTTC. This chain uses TRBV28 with TRBJ2-7; weak D call: TRBD2 (5 bases). The CDR3 contains 15 residues. Per germline, CDR1 MDHEN and CDR2 SYDVKM. Trimming took 5 bases from V and 4 from J, leaving 18 bases between them.

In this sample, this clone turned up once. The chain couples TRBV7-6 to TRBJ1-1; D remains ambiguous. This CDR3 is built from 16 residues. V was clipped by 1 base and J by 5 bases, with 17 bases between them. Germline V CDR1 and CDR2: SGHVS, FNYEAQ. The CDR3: CASSLEIAGIGTEAFF. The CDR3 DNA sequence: TGTGCCAGCAGCTTAGAAATCGCGGGAATTGGTACTGAAGCTTTCTTT.

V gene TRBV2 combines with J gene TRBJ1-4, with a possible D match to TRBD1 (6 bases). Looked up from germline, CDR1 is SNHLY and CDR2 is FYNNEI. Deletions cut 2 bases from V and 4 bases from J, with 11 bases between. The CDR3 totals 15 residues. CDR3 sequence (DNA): TGTGCCAGCAGTGAACCGGACAGAGATAATGAAAAACTGTTTTTT. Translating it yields CASSEPDRDNEKLFF. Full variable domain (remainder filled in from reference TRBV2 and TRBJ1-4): EPEVTQTPSHQVTQMGQEVILRCVPISNHLYFYWYRQILGQKVEFLVSFYNNEISEKSEIFDDQFSVERPDGSNFTLKIRSTKLEDSAMYFCASSEPDRDNEKLFFGSGTQLSVL.

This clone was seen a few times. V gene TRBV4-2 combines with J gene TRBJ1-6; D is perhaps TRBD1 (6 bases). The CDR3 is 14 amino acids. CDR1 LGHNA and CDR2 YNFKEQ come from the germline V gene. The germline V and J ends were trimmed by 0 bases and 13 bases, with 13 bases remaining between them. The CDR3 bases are TGTGCCAGCAGCCAAGATGAGGACAGATGGCCCCTCCACTTT. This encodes CASSQDEDRWPLHF.

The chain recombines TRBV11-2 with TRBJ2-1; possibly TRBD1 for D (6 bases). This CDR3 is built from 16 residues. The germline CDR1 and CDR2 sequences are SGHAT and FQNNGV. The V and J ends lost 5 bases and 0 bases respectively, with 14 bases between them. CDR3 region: CASSLPPGVSYNEQFF. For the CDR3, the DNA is TGTGCCAGCAGCCTACCCCCAGGGGTCTCCTACAATGAGCAGTTCTTC.

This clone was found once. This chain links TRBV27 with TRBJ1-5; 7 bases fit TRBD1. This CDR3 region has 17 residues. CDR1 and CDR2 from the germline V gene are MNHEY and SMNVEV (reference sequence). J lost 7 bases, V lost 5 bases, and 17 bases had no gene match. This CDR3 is CASSPLVSTGVSQPQHF. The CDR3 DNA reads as TGTGCCAGCAGTCCCCTGGTTTCTACAGGGGTCAGCCAGCCCCAGCATTTT.